The rows below give T cell receptor beta chains drawn from one sample of a study of CD4 T cells in relation to SARS-CoV-2 and coronaviruses. For these TCRs, the target antigens are not known. Sequencing was performed with immunoSEQ multiplex PCR; in TCRdb, only in-frame clones are kept and a portion is missing. Here the sample spans 20,000 to 25,000 clones, just under 70% being singletons. The material sequenced was CD4+ T cells from PBMCs, cultured in vitro. These receptors were obtained from a human donor in good health. CDR3s include the opening cysteine and the closing phenylalanine or tryptophan. The D gene is left open where the match is weak. Only part of the rows carry a size: once, few, many, or a class if the clone is expanded.

j_call,d_call,clone_size,v_call,cdr3_aa,cdr3_nt
TRBJ2-2,.,.,TRBV6-5,CASSQFTGELFF,TGTGCCAGCAGCCAGTTCACCGGGGAGCTGTTTTTT
TRBJ2-3,.,.,TRBV5-4,CASSLGSDSSTDTQYF,TGTGCCAGCAGCTTGGGTTCTGATAGCAGCACAGATACGCAGTATTTT
TRBJ1-3,.,.,TRBV3-1/TRBV3-2,CASSKQGLGNTIYF,TGTGCCAGCAGTAAACAGGGCCTCGGAAACACCATATATTTT
TRBJ1-4,.,.,TRBV7-8,CASSLLEWLGYEKLFF,TGTGCCAGCAGCCTACTGGAGTGGCTGGGATATGAAAAACTGTTTTTT
TRBJ2-2,.,few,TRBV5-1,CASSLDSSGLTGELFF,TGCGCCAGCAGCTTGGACAGTTCGGGCCTCACCGGGGAGCTGTTTTTT
TRBJ2-3,.,few,TRBV3-1/TRBV3-2,CASSQGPDTQYF,TGTGCCAGCAGCCAAGGGCCAGATACGCAGTATTTT
TRBJ1-5,.,.,TRBV19,CASRLGGRQPQHF,TGTGCCAGTAGACTAGGGGGGAGGCAGCCCCAGCATTTT
TRBJ2-2,TRBD2,once,TRBV5-6,CASSLGGGTGELFF,TGTGCCAGCAGCTTAGGCGGGGGCACCGGGGAGCTGTTTTTT
TRBJ1-2,TRBD1,.,TRBV19,CASSLRPGTGNTYGYTF,TGTGCCAGTAGTCTACGTCCCGGGACAGGGAACACCTATGGCTACACCTTC
TRBJ2-3,.,.,TRBV30,CAWSITDTQYF,TGTGCCTGGAGTATCACAGATACGCAGTATTTT
TRBJ2-1,TRBD1,.,TRBV19,CASSIDRGNEQFF,TGTGCCAGTAGTATAGACAGGGGGAATGAGCAGTTCTTC
TRBJ1-4,.,.,TRBV3-1/TRBV3-2,CASSQGAGEEKLFF,TGTGCCAGCAGCCAGGGGGCAGGAGAAGAAAAACTGTTTTTT
TRBJ1-1,.,.,TRBV7-9,CASSIEGSRNTEAFF,TGTGCCAGCAGCATAGAGGGATCAAGAAACACTGAAGCTTTCTTT
TRBJ2-4,.,.,TRBV4-1,CASSLQGLAKNIQYF,TGCGCCAGCAGCCTACAGGGACTAGCCAAAAACATTCAGTACTTC
TRBJ1-4,.,.,TRBV7-9,CASSLGRTRGEKLFF,TGTGCCAGCAGCTTAGGCAGGACAAGAGGGGAAAAACTGTTTTTT
TRBJ2-2,.,few,TRBV3-1/TRBV3-2,CASSQSYRPGELFF,TGTGCCAGCAGCCAATCTTATCGACCCGGGGAGCTGTTTTTT
TRBJ2-5,TRBD1,once,TRBV5-1,CASSRTGDEETQYF,TGCGCCAGCAGCAGGACAGGGGATGAAGAGACCCAGTACTTC
TRBJ1-4,.,few,TRBV4-2,CASSQDRGSNEKLFF,TGTGCCAGCAGCCAAGATCGGGGCTCTAATGAAAAACTGTTTTTT
TRBJ1-5,TRBD1,.,TRBV3-1/TRBV3-2,CASSQTGAQPQHF,TGTGCCAGCAGCCAGACAGGGGCTCAGCCCCAGCATTTT
TRBJ2-3,.,.,TRBV5-8,CASMFQRGTDTQYF,TGTGCCAGCATGTTCCAGCGGGGCACAGATACGCAGTATTTT
TRBJ2-7,.,.,TRBV5-1,CASSSSNEQYF,TGCGCCAGCAGCTCATCCAACGAGCAGTACTTC
TRBJ1-1,TRBD1,.,TRBV19,CASSIFGTGTNTEAFF,TGTGCCAGTAGTATCTTTGGGACAGGGACGAACACTGAAGCTTTCTTT
TRBJ2-3,.,.,TRBV7-2,CASSFMGAADTQYF,TGTGCCAGCAGCTTTATGGGAGCCGCAGATACGCAGTATTTT
TRBJ2-1,TRBD2,.,TRBV3-1/TRBV3-2,CASSQERRGLATSEQFF,TGTGCCAGCAGCCAAGAGAGGAGGGGACTAGCGACAAGTGAGCAGTTCTTC
TRBJ1-2,.,few,TRBV5-1,CASSVDSGGYTF,TGCGCCAGCAGCGTGGACAGTGGGGGTTACACCTTC
TRBJ1-1,.,few,TRBV10-2,CASRLRLNTEAFF,TGCGCCAGCAGGCTGAGGTTGAACACTGAAGCTTTCTTT
TRBJ2-7,TRBD2,few,TRBV15,CATRTSAYREQYF,TGTGCCACGAGGACTAGCGCTTACCGCGAGCAGTACTTC
TRBJ2-7,TRBD2,.,TRBV29-1,CSVAGGPYEQYF,TGCAGCGTTGCGGGAGGACCCTACGAGCAGTACTTC
TRBJ2-1,TRBD2,few,TRBV4-2,CASSQDPVGALAGGIMQFF,TGTGCCAGCAGCCAAGATCCCGTCGGGGCACTAGCGGGGGGCATAATGCAGTTCTTC
TRBJ1-2,.,once,TRBV29-1,CSVEDGYPNYGYTF,TGCAGCGTTGAAGATGGATACCCTAACTATGGCTACACCTTC
TRBJ2-7,.,.,TRBV5-1,CASSLAEGAPHEQYF,TGCGCCAGCAGCTTGGCGGAGGGGGCGCCTCACGAGCAGTACTTC
TRBJ1-6,TRBD1,.,TRBV9,CASSPGRGLRDSPLHF,TGTGCCAGCAGCCCGGGAAGGGGGCTTAGGGATTCACCCCTCCACTTT
TRBJ2-1,.,.,TRBV7-2,CASSFWGSSYNEQFF,TGTGCCAGCAGCTTTTGGGGAAGCTCCTACAATGAGCAGTTCTTC
TRBJ1-2,.,.,TRBV29-1,CSVEIRTGYGYTF,TGCAGCGTTGAAATCAGGACGGGCTATGGCTACACCTTC
TRBJ1-2,TRBD1,.,TRBV10-3,CAIRTTTGENYGYTF,TGTGCCATCAGGACTACGACAGGGGAGAACTATGGCTACACCTTC
TRBJ2-7,.,.,TRBV28,CGAGQSYEQYF,TGTGGGGCGGGACAAAGCTACGAGCAGTACTTC
TRBJ1-1,.,.,TRBV6-4,CASSDPPTGMNTEAFF,TGTGCCAGCAGTGACCCGCCTACAGGGATGAACACTGAAGCTTTCTTT
TRBJ1-1,.,.,TRBV4-1,CASSQDGGGVSEAFF,TGCGCCAGCAGCCAAGATGGTGGAGGGGTTTCTGAAGCTTTCTTT
TRBJ2-7,.,.,TRBV9,CASSVGSGSYEQYF,TGTGCCAGCAGCGTAGGGTCAGGGTCCTACGAGCAGTACTTC
TRBJ2-1,TRBD2,.,TRBV7-2,CASRAILAGYNEQFF,TGTGCCAGCAGAGCCATCCTAGCGGGGTACAATGAGCAGTTCTTC
TRBJ2-3,TRBD2,.,TRBV15,CATSARTSGSSDTQYF,TGTGCCACCAGCGCAAGAACTAGCGGGAGCTCAGATACGCAGTATTTT
TRBJ2-5,.,few,TRBV7-9,CASSLQETQYF,TGTGCCAGCAGCTTACAAGAGACCCAGTACTTC
TRBJ2-5,TRBD1,.,TRBV11-2,CASSSKGRDRSETQYF,TGTGCCAGCAGCTCCAAGGGCCGGGACAGGTCAGAGACCCAGTACTTC
TRBJ1-1,.,.,TRBV19,CASSIDKARGTEAFF,TGTGCCAGTAGTATAGATAAGGCGCGGGGCACTGAAGCTTTCTTT
TRBJ1-6,.,.,TRBV7-8,CASSLRSGDNSPLHF,TGTGCCAGCAGCTTAAGGTCTGGGGATAATTCACCCCTCCACTTT
TRBJ2-1,.,.,TRBV5-1,CASSFGSSGPYNEQFF,TGCGCCAGCAGCTTCGGGTCGAGCGGGCCATACAATGAGCAGTTCTTC
TRBJ2-6,.,.,TRBV7-2,CASSLLTAASGANVLTF,TGTGCCAGCAGCCTACTGACAGCCGCCTCTGGGGCCAACGTCCTGACTTTC
TRBJ2-1,TRBD1,.,TRBV7-9,CASSLDLGQYDEQFF,TGTGCCAGCAGCTTAGACCTGGGACAGTACGATGAGCAGTTCTTC
TRBJ1-3,.,few,TRBV7-8,CASSLVGGDNSGNTIYF,TGTGCCAGCAGCTTAGTAGGTGGGGACAACTCTGGAAACACCATATATTTT
TRBJ2-6,.,.,TRBV5-1,CASSLEGQNSGANVLTF,TGCGCCAGCAGCTTGGAGGGACAAAACTCTGGGGCCAACGTCCTGACTTTC
TRBJ2-2,TRBD2,.,TRBV9,CASSVAGGAGELFF,TGTGCCAGCAGCGTAGCCGGGGGGGCCGGGGAGCTGTTTTTT
TRBJ1-3,.,.,TRBV5-6,CASSLVAGRPGNTIYF,TGTGCCAGCAGCTTGGTGGCAGGGAGGCCTGGAAACACCATATATTTT
TRBJ2-5,TRBD2,.,TRBV3-1/TRBV3-2,CASSRVGAGEQETQYF,TGTGCCAGCAGCCGTGTCGGAGCGGGGGAACAAGAGACCCAGTACTTC